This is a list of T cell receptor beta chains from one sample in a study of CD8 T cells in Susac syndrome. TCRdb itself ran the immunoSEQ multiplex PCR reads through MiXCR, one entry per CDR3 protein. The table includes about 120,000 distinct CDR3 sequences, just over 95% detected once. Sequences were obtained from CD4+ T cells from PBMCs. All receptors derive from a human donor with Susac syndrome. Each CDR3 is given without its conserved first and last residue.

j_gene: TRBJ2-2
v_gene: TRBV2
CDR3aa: ASRPTGGIGELF

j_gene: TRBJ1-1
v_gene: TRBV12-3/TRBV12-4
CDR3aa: ASSIRQGNAEAF

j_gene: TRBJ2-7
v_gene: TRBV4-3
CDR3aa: ASSSRTSKNSEQY

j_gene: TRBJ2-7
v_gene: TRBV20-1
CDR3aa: SARGVADPYEQY

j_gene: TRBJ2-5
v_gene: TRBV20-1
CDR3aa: SARSTGMETQY

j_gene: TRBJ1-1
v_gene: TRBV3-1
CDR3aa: ASSLRQSNTEAF

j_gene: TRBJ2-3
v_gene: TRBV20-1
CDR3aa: SAPSGASTDTQY

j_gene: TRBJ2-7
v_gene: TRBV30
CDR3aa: AWYPGQGAHEQY

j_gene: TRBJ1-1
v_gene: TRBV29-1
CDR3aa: SAFGGLNTEAF

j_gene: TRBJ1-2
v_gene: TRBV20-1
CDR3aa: SAHREDYGYT

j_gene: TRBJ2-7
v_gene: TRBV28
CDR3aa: ASLGDSGYEQY

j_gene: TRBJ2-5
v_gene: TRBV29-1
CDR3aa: SVGRGGTEETQY

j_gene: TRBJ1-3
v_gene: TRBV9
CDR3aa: ASSVSQDPRSGNTIY

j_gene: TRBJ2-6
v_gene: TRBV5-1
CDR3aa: ASSSTGYSGANVLT

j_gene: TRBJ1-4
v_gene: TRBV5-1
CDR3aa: ASSFQSANEKLF

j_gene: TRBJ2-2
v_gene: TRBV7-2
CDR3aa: ASSSQGDAGELF

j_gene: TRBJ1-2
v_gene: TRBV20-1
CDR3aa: SASRGEGGYT

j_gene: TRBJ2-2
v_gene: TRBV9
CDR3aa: ASSPLTNTGELF

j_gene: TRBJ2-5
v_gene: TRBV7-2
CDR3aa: ASSVPRDLRATQY

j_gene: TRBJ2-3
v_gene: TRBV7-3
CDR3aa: ASSLTGRSGTDTQY

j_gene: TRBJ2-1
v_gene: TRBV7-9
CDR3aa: ASSSSGRGGEQF

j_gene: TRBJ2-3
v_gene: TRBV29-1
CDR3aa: SLRRRLARDTQY

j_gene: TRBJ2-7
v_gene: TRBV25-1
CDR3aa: ASSEPGARGYEQY

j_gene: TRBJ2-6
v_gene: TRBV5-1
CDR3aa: ASSSTSGRTGANVLT

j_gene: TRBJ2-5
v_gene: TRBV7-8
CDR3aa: ASCPGTSGRGYQETQY

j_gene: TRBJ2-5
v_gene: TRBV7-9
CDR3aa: ASSSGASSQETQY

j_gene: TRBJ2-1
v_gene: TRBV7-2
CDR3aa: ASSLQGSSYNEQF

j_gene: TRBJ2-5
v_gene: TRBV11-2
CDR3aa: ASSLVPGWQETQY

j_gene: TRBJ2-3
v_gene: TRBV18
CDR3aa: ASSPLGSTDTQY

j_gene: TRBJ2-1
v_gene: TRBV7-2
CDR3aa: ASSLEQSYNEQF